A selection of T cell receptor beta chains follows, all from one sample in a study of T-cell reconstitution after alpha-beta-depleted transplantation in children. In TCRdb, the PCR reads were re-called with MiXCR into one record per CDR3 protein. The sample yields about 190,000 distinct CDR3 sequences, about 6.3% seen once. The sequences come from PBMCs from the stem cell graft donor, collected from the stem cell graft. These receptors were collected from a human donor who donated a stem cell graft to a child with Wiskott-Aldrich syndrome. Each CDR3 is given with its conserved first and last residue. A D gene is named only where the DNA matches it firmly. Clone sizes are given selectively: once, few, many, or a class where the clone is expanded.

>TRBV7-9|17|TRBJ2-1|many|NA
TGTGCCAGCAGCTTACGTTACGGTCGAAGGGTTGGAGATGAGCAGTTCTTC
CASSLRYGRRVGDEQFF
>TRBV7-9|13|TRBJ2-2|many|NA
TGTGCCAGCAGTTTTACAGGGCCCGGGGAGCTGTTTTTT
CASSFTGPGELFF
>TRBV11-2|18|TRBJ2-2|many|NA
TGTGCCAGCAGCTCCCCCAGAGGGGGGAATAGCAACACCGGGGAGCTGTTTTTT
CASSSPRGGNSNTGELFF
>TRBV12-3/TRBV12-4|15|TRBJ1-1|many|NA
TGTGCCAGCAGTTTAGCGGCATCGGGAGGCACTGAAGCTTTCTTT
CASSLAASGGTEAFF
>TRBV24-1|13|TRBJ2-1|many|NA
TGTGCCACCAGTGATTTTTCCCCTCGAGGGCAGTTCTTC
CATSDFSPRGQFF
>TRBV24-1|17|TRBJ2-1|many|TRBD2
TGTGCCACCAGTGATCTGGACGGGACTAGCGACTACAATGAGCAGTTCTTC
CATSDLDGTSDYNEQFF
>TRBV6-5|13|TRBJ1-1|many|NA
TGTGCCAGCAATTATAACAGGAACACTGAAGCTTTCTTT
CASNYNRNTEAFF
>TRBV20-1|15|TRBJ1-1|many|TRBD1
TGCAGTGCTTCGGGACAGGGAGGCTTCTTTGTTGAAGCTTTCTTT
CSASGQGGFFVEAFF
>TRBV10-3|13|TRBJ2-7|many|TRBD1
TGTGCCAGCCGGGACAGGGGGGCCTACGAGCAGTACTTC
CASRDRGAYEQYF
>TRBV20-1|15|TRBJ2-3|many|NA
TGCAGTGCGTCGGAGAACAGGAGGCTCACAGATACGCAGTATTTT
CSASENRRLTDTQYF
>TRBV7-9|15|TRBJ2-5|few|TRBD1
TGTGCCAGCAGGGCGGGGGACAGGGACCAAGAGACCCAGTACTTC
CASRAGDRDQETQYF
>TRBV20-1|14|TRBJ1-1|many|NA
TGCAGTGCTAGAAATGGGGGCATGAACACTGAAGCTTTCTTT
CSARNGGMNTEAFF
>TRBV20-1|14|TRBJ1-2|many|NA
TGCAGTGCTCCCAACACCGCAGTCAGCTATGGCTACACCTTC
CSAPNTAVSYGYTF
>TRBV28|12|TRBJ2-5|many|NA
TGTGCCAGCAGCACCGGGGGACAGAAGCAGTACTTC
CASSTGGQKQYF
>TRBV6-2/TRBV6-3|20|TRBJ2-2|many|TRBD2
TGTGCCAGCAGTTACTCGATCCGACTAGCGGGAGGGCACAACACCGGGGAGCTGTTTTTT
CASSYSIRLAGGHNTGELFF
>TRBV29-1|12|TRBJ1-1|many|TRBD1
TGCAGCGTTCTTGAGCCGGGACAGGAAGCTTTCTTT
CSVLEPGQEAFF
>TRBV5-1|14|TRBJ2-7|NA|NA
TGCGCCAGCAGCTTAGGGGGGATCGGTTACGAGCAGTACTTC
CASSLGGIGYEQYF
>TRBV20-1|14|TRBJ1-4|many|TRBD1
TGCAGTGCTAGCCAGGGACAGGGAGGTGAAAAACTGTTTTTT
CSASQGQGGEKLFF
>TRBV12-3/TRBV12-4|15|TRBJ2-7|NA|TRBD1
TGTGCCAGCAGCTGGGGTGGACAGGGCTCCACCGAGCAGTACTTC
CASSWGGQGSTEQYF
>TRBV18|16|TRBJ2-3|NA|TRBD1
TGTGCCAGCTCATCACAACTCGGACAGGCGGGAGATACGCAGTATTTT
CASSSQLGQAGDTQYF
>TRBV5-1|15|TRBJ2-3|few|NA
TGCGCCAGCAGCCTAGACCGTGGTTTAAGAGATACGCAGTATTTT
CASSLDRGLRDTQYF
>TRBV30|18|TRBJ2-2|few|NA
TGTGCCTGGAGTGTATTTTATGGGGTCGCAGGGCGCACCGGGGAGCTGTTTTTT
CAWSVFYGVAGRTGELFF
>TRBV5-6|14|TRBJ1-1|NA|NA
TGTGCCACCAGGTCACGCGGCACGAACACTGAAGCTTTCTTT
CATRSRGTNTEAFF
>TRBV27|15|TRBJ2-5|many|TRBD1
TGTGCCAGCAGGACCGGGACAGGGCGTGAAGAGACCCAGTACTTC
CASRTGTGREETQYF
>TRBV4-1|16|TRBJ2-3|many|TRBD2
TGCGCCACCTCAGGAGTCGGGACTAGCGGGGGTGATACGCAGTATTTT
CATSGVGTSGGDTQYF
>TRBV7-9|14|TRBJ2-6|many|NA
TGTGCCAGCAGCTTACAGGCAGGGGCCAACGTCCTGACTTTC
CASSLQAGANVLTF
>TRBV28|16|TRBJ2-7|few|TRBD1
TGTGCCAGCAGTAAACCTCAGGGGGCAGATCTCTACGAGCAGTACTTC
CASSKPQGADLYEQYF